The present T cell receptor (beta chain) was sequenced within a study of T cell responses to AZD1222 COVID-19 vaccine. CDR3 length equals 18 residues. The germline V gene encodes CDR1 SEHNR and CDR2 FQNEAQ (reference sequence). J lost 6 bases, V lost 8 bases, and 20 bases had no gene match. Sequencing used immunoSEQ multiplex PCR; TCRdb keeps in-frame clones, though not all of them. Of 160,000 or so clones in the sample, about 92% were seen once. This receptor was taken from an adult in good health. The sequencing here drew on peripheral blood, taken on day 0 of AZD1222 vaccination. The chain couples TRBV7-9 to TRBJ2-2; 8 nucleotides match TRBD2. The CDR3 DNA sequence: TGTGCCAGCGCAACTAGCGGAACCTATCAAGGGCGGGCCGGGGAGCTGTTTTTT. Residues: CASATSGTYQGRAGELFF.